The rows below give T cell receptor beta chains drawn from one sample of a study of blood T cell repertoires in COVID-19. The assay was immunoSEQ multiplex PCR, and TCRdb's table has in-frame clones only and misses some. The sample has about 120,000 clones, around 86% seen once. The specimen sequenced was peripheral blood. The receptors were gathered from an elderly man with acute or convalescent COVID-19. Both conserved end residues are part of each CDR3. A D gene is named only where the DNA matches it firmly. Clone size is shown for a subset of rows, as once, few, many or a class of expanded clone.

abundance,v_gene,d_gene,j_gene,CDR3nt,CDR3aa
NA,TRBV5-1,NA,TRBJ2-2,TGCGCCAGCAGCTTTCAAGCGGCTTCGGCCGGGGAGCTGTTTTTT,CASSFQAASAGELFF
NA,TRBV6-7,NA,TRBJ1-4,TGTGCCAGCAGTTTACAGGTCCACAATGAAAAACTGTTTTTT,CASSLQVHNEKLFF
NA,TRBV5-8,NA,TRBJ1-6,TGTGCCAGCAGCTCCGAAACCGACCGATTGAGGAATAATTCACCCCTCCACTTT,CASSSETDRLRNNSPLHF
NA,TRBV5-1,TRBD1,TRBJ1-1,TGCGCCAGCAGCTTGGATCGGACAGGGAAAGCTTTCTTT,CASSLDRTGKAFF
NA,TRBV9,NA,TRBJ1-4,TGTGCCAGCAGCGCTGGGCCCGATGAAAAACTGTTTTTT,CASSAGPDEKLFF
NA,TRBV3-1/TRBV3-2,NA,TRBJ1-1,TGTGCCAGCAGCCAACCGTACACTGAAGCTTTCTTT,CASSQPYTEAFF
NA,TRBV7-9,NA,TRBJ2-7,TGTGCCAGCAGCCTCAGTAGAGGGGAGCAGTACTTC,CASSLSRGEQYF
NA,TRBV5-6,NA,TRBJ1-1,TGTGCCAGCAGCTTGGATTGGAGGCTGAACACTGAAGCTTTCTTT,CASSLDWRLNTEAFF
NA,TRBV29-1,NA,TRBJ2-1,TGCAGCGTTGAAGGCACTAGCTCGTCGTACAATGAGCAGTTCTTC,CSVEGTSSSYNEQFF
once,TRBV3-1/TRBV3-2,NA,TRBJ1-2,TGTGCCAGCAGCCAGAGGACAAACGATGGCTACACCTTC,CASSQRTNDGYTF
NA,TRBV3-1/TRBV3-2,NA,TRBJ1-1,TGTGCCAGCAGCTTGACACTGAACACTGAAGCTTTCTTT,CASSLTLNTEAFF
once,TRBV5-1,TRBD1,TRBJ2-1,TGCGCCAGCAATCCAGGGACAGGCTACAATGAGCAGTTCTTC,CASNPGTGYNEQFF
NA,TRBV6-7,TRBD1,TRBJ2-7,TGTGCCAGCAGGGGACAGGGCCCCTCCTACGAGCAGTACTTC,CASRGQGPSYEQYF
NA,TRBV5-6,NA,TRBJ1-1,TGTGCCAGCAGCCCGCACCTCCGGGACAAAATGACTGAAGCTTTCTTT,CASSPHLRDKMTEAFF
NA,TRBV5-3,TRBD2,TRBJ2-5,TGTGCTACGGGGGGGTACCAAGAGACCCAGTACTTC,CATGGYQETQYF
NA,TRBV19,NA,TRBJ2-7,TGTGCCAGTAGTGGGTCCGGGACACCCCTTCGCGAGCAGTACTTC,CASSGSGTPLREQYF
NA,TRBV6-2/TRBV6-3,NA,TRBJ1-2,TGTGCCAGCAGTCGAGCGGCGGGTGGCTACACCTTC,CASSRAAGGYTF
NA,TRBV5-1,TRBD1,TRBJ2-3,TGCGCCAGCAGCCTACCGGGACAGGGGGCTTTAGATACGCAGTATTTT,CASSLPGQGALDTQYF
NA,TRBV28,TRBD1,TRBJ1-2,TGTGCCAGCAGTTTCGGGACAGTCTATGGCTACACCTTC,CASSFGTVYGYTF
NA,TRBV10-3,TRBD1,TRBJ1-2,TGTGCCATCAGTGAATTAGTAGGGGGCGCGAGTGGCTACACCTTC,CAISELVGGASGYTF
NA,TRBV9,NA,TRBJ1-1,TGTGCCAGCAGCGTAGGGTCCAAGAGCGCTGAAGCTTTCTTT,CASSVGSKSAEAFF
NA,TRBV19,TRBD2,TRBJ2-1,TGTGCCAGTAGTATTGGGGCGGGGGAGTACAATGAGCAGTTCTTC,CASSIGAGEYNEQFF
NA,TRBV30,NA,TRBJ1-4,TGTGCCTGGAGCCCCACTAGTGCAACTAATGAAAAACTGTTTTTT,CAWSPTSATNEKLFF
NA,TRBV6-1,NA,TRBJ1-6,TGTGCCAGCAGTGATCTAGTACCAGCCCTCCACTTT,CASSDLVPALHF
NA,TRBV2,NA,TRBJ2-7,TGTGCCAGCAGTCTGGACAGAATCTCCTACGAGCAGTACTTC,CASSLDRISYEQYF
NA,TRBV10-3,NA,TRBJ1-1,TGTGCCATCAGTGAGCGTGGGGGGGACATGAACACTGAAGCTTTCTTT,CAISERGGDMNTEAFF
NA,TRBV3-1/TRBV3-2,NA,TRBJ1-5,TGTGCCAGCAGCCAAGGCGTCGGCAGGGAGCCCCAGCATTTT,CASSQGVGREPQHF
NA,TRBV9,TRBD2,TRBJ2-3,TGTGCCAGCAGCCCGACCTGGGGGGGAGTTGCAGATACGCAGTATTTT,CASSPTWGGVADTQYF
few,TRBV4-2,TRBD2,TRBJ2-3,TGTGCCAGCAGCCAAGGGCTAGCGGCTAGCACAGATACGCAGTATTTT,CASSQGLAASTDTQYF
NA,TRBV7-2,NA,TRBJ1-6,TGTGCCAGCGGGGGGAATGGAGCTAATTCACCCCTCCACTTT,CASGGNGANSPLHF
once,TRBV5-1,NA,TRBJ1-2,TGCGCCAGCAGCTTGGCCCCGGGGGGCGACATCTATGGCTACACCTTC,CASSLAPGGDIYGYTF
NA,TRBV6-5,NA,TRBJ1-1,TGTGCCAGCAGTTACTTACAGAACACTGAAGCTTTCTTT,CASSYLQNTEAFF
NA,TRBV18,NA,TRBJ1-6,TGTGCCAGCTCACCTTCTCAGTCACCCCTCCACTTT,CASSPSQSPLHF
once,TRBV28,TRBD1,TRBJ1-2,TGTGCCAGCAGTTCGGGACAGTATGGCTACACCTTC,CASSSGQYGYTF
NA,TRBV5-1,NA,TRBJ1-2,TGCGCCAGCAGCTTGGGAGGGGCAGGGGCGTATGGCTACACCTTC,CASSLGGAGAYGYTF
NA,TRBV5-4,TRBD1,TRBJ2-1,TGTGCCAGCAGCTTGGGGGACAGGGTTTTGTCCAATGAGCAGTTCTTC,CASSLGDRVLSNEQFF
NA,TRBV18,NA,TRBJ2-5,TGTGCCAGCTCACCAGGGGAGGAGACCCAGTACTTC,CASSPGEETQYF
NA,TRBV2,TRBD1,TRBJ2-2,TGTGCCAGCATCGAGGGGGGACAGGGGGCGCCCGGGGAGCTGTTTTTT,CASIEGGQGAPGELFF
once,TRBV9,NA,TRBJ1-6,TGTGCCAGCAGCGTAGTGGGCAGGTCCGATTCACCCCTCCACTTT,CASSVVGRSDSPLHF
NA,TRBV2,NA,TRBJ2-7,TGTGCCAGCAACCAAAACACCCCGCAGTACTTC,CASNQNTPQYF
NA,TRBV11-2,TRBD2,TRBJ2-1,TGTGCCAGCAGCCGCGGGACTAGCGGAAACAATGAGCAGTTCTTC,CASSRGTSGNNEQFF
NA,TRBV5-1,NA,TRBJ2-7,TGCGCCAGCAGCTTGGGGCTGCAGACATACGAGCAGTACTTC,CASSLGLQTYEQYF
NA,TRBV28,TRBD2,TRBJ2-2,TGTGCCAGCAGTTTCTCCTATAGCGGGAGGGCCGAGGGAACCGGGGAGCTGTTTTTT,CASSFSYSGRAEGTGELFF
NA,TRBV9,TRBD1,TRBJ1-2,TGTGCCAGCAGCCCCCCCGGGACAGGGAAGTTTGGCTATGGCTACACCTTC,CASSPPGTGKFGYGYTF
once,TRBV5-4,NA,TRBJ2-1,TGTGCCAGCAGCTTGGGGCAGGGTTATAACAATGAGCAGTTCTTC,CASSLGQGYNNEQFF
NA,TRBV5-1,NA,TRBJ2-7,TGCGCCAGCAGCTTGGCCACTCCGGGGTTAACGCCCGAGCAGTACTTC,CASSLATPGLTPEQYF
few,TRBV6-1,NA,TRBJ2-1,TGTGCCAGCAGTGCCTTCTCGTTAGCCGTCGTTTTGGATGAGCAGTTCTTC,CASSAFSLAVVLDEQFF
NA,TRBV6-2/TRBV6-3,NA,TRBJ2-5,TGTGCCAGCAGTTACTCGGAGACCCAAGAGACCCAGTACTTC,CASSYSETQETQYF
NA,TRBV4-3,TRBD2,TRBJ2-1,TGCGCCAGCAGCCAAGATGGGGAACTAGCGGAATACAATGAGCAGTTCTTC,CASSQDGELAEYNEQFF